This entry describes one TCR beta chain. These data belong to a study of shared clonotypes between healthy human individuals. A CD45RA-negative memory subset and a CD45RA+ naive subset were separated from the CD4+ cells. Germline CDR1 MNHEY, CDR2 SVGAGI. This CDR3 region has 16 residues. With 4 bases removed from V and 0 bases from J, the gap between germline ends came to 16 bases. Per the original methods: Sequence data from immunoSEQ were junction-only and lacked quality scores; consequently, filtering differed. Profiled with immunoSEQ multiplex PCR; TCRdb holds only in-frame clones, not every one. V, J and clone size are taken as reported in that table, and D and trimming were inferred from the DNA itself. There are over 1.5 million clones in the sample; 95% to 99% occur only once, and 0.4% to 0.55% lies in the top ten.

This TCR was recovered from a man aged 25-40 years in good health. Sequencing was done on a sample of naive CD4+ T cells sorted from blood. The subset here: CD45RA+ positively selected. The gene calls are TRBV6-5 and TRBJ2-7; D is possibly TRBD1 or TRBD2 (5 bases each). The CDR3 is CASSLYYMGTSYEQYF. CDR3 sequence (DNA): TGTGCCAGCAGTTTATACTATATGGGGACCTCCTACGAGCAGTACTTC.